A selection of T cell receptor beta chains follows, all from one sample in a study of blood T cell repertoires in COVID-19. Clones were read by immunoSEQ multiplex PCR, and TCRdb kept only the in-frame ones, dropping some. This repertoire shows some 88,000 clones, approximately 91% found once; its top ten account for about 1.7%. Sequences were obtained from peripheral blood. The source is a human donor with active COVID-19. The donor label of this sample is uncertain. Both conserved end residues are trimmed from each CDR3.

TRBV9	TRBJ1-6	ASSETPSSYNSPLH
TRBV28	TRBJ1-1	ASSLSENTEAF
TRBV3-1/TRBV3-2	TRBJ1-6	ASSQVGVGNSPLH
TRBV6-6	TRBJ1-4	ASREPVSGYEKLF
TRBV6-6	TRBJ2-7	ASSYVAGNSYEQY
TRBV7-2	TRBJ1-2	ASSSDRVGYT
TRBV6-1	TRBJ2-7	ASSVASGSSYEQY
TRBV9	TRBJ1-3	ASSVAGSRVPSNRNTIY
TRBV3-1/TRBV3-2	TRBJ1-2	ASSPGQGKGNYGYT
TRBV6-5	TRBJ2-1	ASSYPVAPNEQF
TRBV6-5	TRBJ2-3	ASSLSGGGTDTQY
TRBV7-2	TRBJ1-3	ASSLARLSGNTIY
TRBV29-1	TRBJ1-2	SGGTGPNYGYT
TRBV7-7	TRBJ1-5	ASSLVGQGGQPQH
TRBV3-1/TRBV3-2	TRBJ2-5	ASSQDSQRGGRVTQY
TRBV6-6	TRBJ1-5	ASSKTGLQPQH
TRBV4-1	TRBJ1-4	ASSQDMAGAFNEKLF
TRBV4-1	TRBJ1-1	ASSHTPTGNTEAF
TRBV5-1	TRBJ1-2	ASSSNTGAASSGYT
TRBV2	TRBJ1-2	ARTQQGYGYT
TRBV5-4	TRBJ2-5	ASSLQGGGETQY
TRBV7-9	TRBJ1-4	ASSFGQEGEKLF
TRBV6-1	TRBJ1-5	ASSEWRESQPQH
TRBV7-3	TRBJ1-1	ASSWNRGTEAF
TRBV4-3	TRBJ2-7	ASSQATGRYEQY
TRBV7-2	TRBJ2-3	ASSFLAGGRADTQY
TRBV28	TRBJ2-6	ASWGRGPGRGANVLT
TRBV11-2	TRBJ1-3	ASSFQGTGNTIY
TRBV18	TRBJ1-1	ASSPEGNTEAF
TRBV7-9	TRBJ2-3	ASSEIESGDTQY
TRBV9	TRBJ1-3	ASSEYYRQVPGNTIY
TRBV5-5	TRBJ2-1	ASSLVPLTEQF
TRBV6-4	TRBJ2-1	ASSDEGGGAYNEQF
TRBV2	TRBJ1-1	ASSSGPLNTEAF
TRBV7-6	TRBJ2-3	ASSLAAADTQY
TRBV19	TRBJ2-7	ASSISGQGSYEQY
TRBV5-1	TRBJ1-2	ASSLGGSDGYT
TRBV5-1	TRBJ1-1	ASSLVQGTNTEAF
TRBV7-9	TRBJ1-3	ASSLVVSGNTIY
TRBV7-8	TRBJ1-4	ASSLGVPIEKLF
TRBV7-8	TRBJ1-1	ASSYRARARDMNTEAF
TRBV6-2/TRBV6-3	TRBJ1-6	ASSRTGENSPLH
TRBV10-3	TRBJ1-1	AISETTLSTEAF
TRBV3-1/TRBV3-2	TRBJ2-3	ASSQMEADTQY
TRBV7-2	TRBJ2-2	ASSLGLAGAINTGELF
TRBV7-8	TRBJ1-5	ASSRGQGTNQPQH
TRBV10-3	TRBJ2-3	AISERRTSVVPDTQY
TRBV6-1	TRBJ2-7	ASSEQGQGPEQY
TRBV5-4	TRBJ2-2	ASSLTGGANTGELF
TRBV4-1	TRBJ2-5	ASSPGQAKGETQY
TRBV9	TRBJ1-1	ASSVTGGDMNTEAF